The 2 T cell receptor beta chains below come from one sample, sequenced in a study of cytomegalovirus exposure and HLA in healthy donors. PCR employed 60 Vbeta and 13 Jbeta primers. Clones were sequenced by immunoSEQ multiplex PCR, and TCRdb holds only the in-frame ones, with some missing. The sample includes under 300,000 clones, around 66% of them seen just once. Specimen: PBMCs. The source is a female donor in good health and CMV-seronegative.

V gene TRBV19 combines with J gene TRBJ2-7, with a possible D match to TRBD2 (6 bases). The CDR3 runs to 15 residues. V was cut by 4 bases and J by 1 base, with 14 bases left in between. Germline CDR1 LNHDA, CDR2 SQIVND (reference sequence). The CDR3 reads CASSKPAGDSYEQYF. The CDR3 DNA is TGTGCCAGTAGTAAACCAGCGGGCGATTCCTACGAGCAGTACTTC.

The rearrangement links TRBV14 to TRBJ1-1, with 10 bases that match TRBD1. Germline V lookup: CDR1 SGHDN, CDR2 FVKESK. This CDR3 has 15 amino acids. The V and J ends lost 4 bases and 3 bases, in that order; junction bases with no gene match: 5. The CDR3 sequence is CASSRQGAFHTEAFF. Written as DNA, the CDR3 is TGTGCCAGCAGCCGACAGGGGGCTTTTCACACTGAAGCTTTCTTT. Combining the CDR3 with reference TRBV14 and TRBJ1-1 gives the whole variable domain EAGVTQFPSHSVIEKGQTVTLRCDPISGHDNLYWYRRVMGKEIKFLLHFVKESKQDESGMPNNRFLAERTGGTYSTLKVQPAELEDSGVYFCASSRQGAFHTEAFFGQGTRLTVV.